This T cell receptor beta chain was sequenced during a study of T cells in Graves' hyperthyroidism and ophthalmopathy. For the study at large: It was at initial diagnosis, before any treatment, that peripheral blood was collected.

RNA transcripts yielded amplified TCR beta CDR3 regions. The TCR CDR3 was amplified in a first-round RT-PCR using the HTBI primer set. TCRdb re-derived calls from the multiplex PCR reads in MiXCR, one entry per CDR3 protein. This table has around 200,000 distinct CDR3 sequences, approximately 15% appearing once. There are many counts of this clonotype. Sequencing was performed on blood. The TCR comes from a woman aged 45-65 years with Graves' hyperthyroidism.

DNA for the CDR3: TGTGCCAGCAGTCCCCGGACAGGGGGCGTCGGGGAGACCCAGTACTTC. Protein: CASSPRTGGVGETQYF. V usage is TRBV27 and J usage is TRBJ2-5, with 11 positions matching TRBD1. The germline V gene encodes CDR1 MNHEY and CDR2 SMNVEV (reference sequence). The CDR3 extends over 16 amino acids. Trimming cost V 5 bases and J 5 bases; bases outside gene matches: 10.